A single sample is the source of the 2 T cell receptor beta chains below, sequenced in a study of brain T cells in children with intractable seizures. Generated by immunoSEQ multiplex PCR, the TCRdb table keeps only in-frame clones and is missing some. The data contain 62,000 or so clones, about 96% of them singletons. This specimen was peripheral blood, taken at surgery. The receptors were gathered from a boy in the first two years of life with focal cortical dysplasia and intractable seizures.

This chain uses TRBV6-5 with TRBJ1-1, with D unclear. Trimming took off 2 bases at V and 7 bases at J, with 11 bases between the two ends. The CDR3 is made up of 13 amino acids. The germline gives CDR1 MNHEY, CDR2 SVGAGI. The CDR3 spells CASSYHWPDEAFF. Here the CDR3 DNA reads TGTGCCAGCAGTTACCACTGGCCCGATGAAGCTTTCTTT.

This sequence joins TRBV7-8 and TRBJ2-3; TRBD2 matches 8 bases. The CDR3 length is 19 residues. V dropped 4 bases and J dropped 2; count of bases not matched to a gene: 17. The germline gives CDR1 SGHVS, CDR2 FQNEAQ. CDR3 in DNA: TGTGCCAGCAGCTCCGTAGCCTTAACCGGGACTAGATTCACAGATACGCAGTATTTT. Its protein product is CASSSVALTGTRFTDTQYF.